This TCR beta chain appears in the sequencing data of a study of tumor-infiltrating lymphocytes in primary liver carcinoma. Investigators took RNA and DNA out together from approximately 22-30 mg of unsorted bulk tissue. Starting material of 400 to 600 ng total RNA yielded TCR beta cDNA via a constant-region primer. What produced the TCR beta libraries was three nested multiplex PCR rounds using slightly modified ARM-PCR. A single record per CDR3 protein comes from TCRdb applying MiXCR to the multiplex PCR reads. The sample includes roughly 55,000 distinct CDR3 sequences, roughly 70% of them seen just once. Sequencing was done on a sample of liver tumor tissue from sampling region 2. Subset described: tumor region T2, inferior pole. The clonotype comes from a man in his forties with primary liver carcinoma and hepatitis B virus infection.

CDR3: CASNFGDTQYF. The CDR3 DNA reads TGTGCCAGCAATTTCGGAGATACGCAGTATTTT. The rearrangement joins TRBV6-1 to TRBJ2-3, with D uncertain. Germline V gene sequence: CDR1 MNHNS, CDR2 SASEGT. V lost 7 bases, J lost 5 bases, and 7 bases lay in between. This CDR3 comprises 11 residues.